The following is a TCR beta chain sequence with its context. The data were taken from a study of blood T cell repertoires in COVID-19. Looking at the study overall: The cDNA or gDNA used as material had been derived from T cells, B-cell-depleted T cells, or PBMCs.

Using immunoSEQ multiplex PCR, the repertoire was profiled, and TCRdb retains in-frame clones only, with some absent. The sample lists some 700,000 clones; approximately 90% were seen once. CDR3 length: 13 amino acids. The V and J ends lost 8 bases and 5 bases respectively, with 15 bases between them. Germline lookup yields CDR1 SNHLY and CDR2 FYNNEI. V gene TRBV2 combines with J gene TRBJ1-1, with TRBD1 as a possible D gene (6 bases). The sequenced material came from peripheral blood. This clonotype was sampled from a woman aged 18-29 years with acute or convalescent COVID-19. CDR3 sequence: CASGLGAYTEAFF. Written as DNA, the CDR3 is TGTGCCAGCGGGTTGGGGGCGTATACTGAAGCTTTCTTT. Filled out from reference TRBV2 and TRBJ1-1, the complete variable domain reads EPEVTQTPSHQVTQMGQEVILRCVPISNHLYFYWYRQILGQKVEFLVSFYNNEISEKSEIFDDQFSVERPDGSNFTLKIRSTKLEDSAMYFCASGLGAYTEAFFGQGTRLTVV.